The 29 T cell receptor beta chains listed next were all sequenced from one sample in a study of blood T cell repertoires in COVID-19. Sequenced by immunoSEQ multiplex PCR; TCRdb stores in-frame clones only, minus some. Of 200,000 to 250,000 clones detected, roughly 85% appear once; the ten largest clones hold approximately 2%. Sequencing was carried out using peripheral blood. Receptors were obtained from a man aged 25 to 40 who had recovered from COVID-19.

The V call is TRBV10-1, the J call TRBJ2-1; D is uncertain. Trimming pared 3 bases from V and 8 bases from J, leaving 8 bases between. The CDR3 loop spans 12 amino acids. The germline CDR1 and CDR2 sequences are WNHNN and SYGVQD (reference sequence). DNA of the CDR3: TGCGCCAGCAGTGACGTCCGGGATGAGCAGTTCTTC. Protein product: CASSDVRDEQFF.

This CDR3 reads CATRNRATDTQYF. The CDR3 DNA reads as TGTGCCACCAGGAACAGGGCCACAGATACGCAGTATTTT. The rearrangement joins TRBV15 to TRBJ2-3; a possible D gene is TRBD1 (6 bases). Germline V gives CDR1 LNHNV, CDR2 YYDKDF (reference sequence). Deletions cut 6 bases from V and 2 bases from J, with 9 bases between. CDR3 length: 13 residues.

The chain couples TRBV19 to TRBJ1-2; possible D gene TRBD1, 6 bases. The length of the CDR3 is 14 residues. Between the trimmed V and J ends, which lost 8 bases and 3 bases, there was a span of 16 bases. The germline gives CDR1 LNHDA, CDR2 SQIVND (reference sequence). The CDR3 sequence: CASWVWGRDYGYTF. The CDR3 nucleotides are TGTGCCAGTTGGGTTTGGGGGCGGGACTATGGCTACACCTTC.

This clone appeared a few times. This sequence joins TRBV2 and TRBJ1-5, with 7 bases matching TRBD1. With V trimmed by 7 bases and J by 2 bases, 2 bases remained unmatched. Per the germline V gene, CDR1 is SNHLY and CDR2 is FYNNEI. The CDR3 extends over 13 amino acids. DNA for the CDR3: TGTGCCAGCAATACAGGGGGCAATCAGCCCCAGCATTTT. Translated: CASNTGGNQPQHF. The entire variable domain, with the rest obtained from reference TRBV2 and TRBJ1-5, is as follows: EPEVTQTPSHQVTQMGQEVILRCVPISNHLYFYWYRQILGQKVEFLVSFYNNEISEKSEIFDDQFSVERPDGSNFTLKIRSTKLEDSAMYFCASNTGGNQPQHFGDGTRLSIL.

The chain joins TRBV30 to TRBJ2-6; D is ambiguous. The CDR3 consists of 15 residues. Per germline, CDR1 GTSNPN and CDR2 SVGIG (reference sequence). Deletions cut 1 base from V and 0 bases from J, with 7 bases between. The CDR3 sequence: CAWSALSSGANVLTF. DNA of the CDR3: TGTGCCTGGAGTGCCCTGAGCTCTGGGGCCAACGTCCTGACTTTC. Variable domain in full (rest from reference TRBV30 and TRBJ2-6): SQTIHQWPATLVQPVGSPLSLECTVEGTSNPNLYWYRQAAGRGLQLLFYSVGIGQISSEVPQNLSASRPQDRQFILSSKKLLLSDSGFYLCAWSALSSGANVLTFGAGSRLTVL.

The sample holds one count of this clone. This chain links TRBV6-1 with TRBJ2-3; D call uncertain. V lost 0 bases to trimming and J lost 6 bases, with 13 bases between them. This CDR3 has 15 amino acids. Per germline, CDR1 MNHNS and CDR2 SASEGT. CDR3 residues: CASSEATSLWDTQYF. The CDR3 bases are TGTGCCAGCAGTGAAGCAACCAGTTTATGGGATACGCAGTATTTT.

The chain employs TRBV6-5 and TRBJ1-1; D may be TRBD1 (6 bases). Per the germline V gene, CDR1 is MNHEY and CDR2 is SVGAGI. The V gene lost 4 bases and the J gene lost 8 bases, with 14 bases spanning the gap. The CDR3 covers 13 residues. The CDR3 here is CASSSTGRAEAFF. The CDR3 bases are TGTGCCAGCAGTTCCACAGGGCGAGCGGAAGCTTTCTTT.

The V gene is TRBV7-8, the J gene TRBJ2-7; 7 bases align to TRBD2. The germline gives CDR1 SGHVS, CDR2 FQNEAQ. This CDR3 is built from 15 residues. Trimming cost V 5 bases and J 0 bases; bases outside gene matches: 7. CDR3 nucleotide sequence: TGTGCCAGCAGCCATACTAGCGATTCCTCCTACGAGCAGTACTTC. Amino acids: CASSHTSDSSYEQYF.

V usage is TRBV4-3 and J usage is TRBJ2-7; TRBD2 matches at 7 bases. Germline V gene lookup returns CDR1 LGHNA and CDR2 YSLEER. V was clipped by 1 base and J by 9 bases; unmatched bases: 3. The CDR3 contains 12 residues. CDR3 amino acids: CASSQGSGGQYF. The DNA for the CDR3 is TGCGCCAGCAGCCAAGGATCGGGGGGGCAGTACTTC.

The rearrangement joins TRBV23-1 to TRBJ2-7, with 9 bases matching TRBD1. TRBV23-1 carries the ORF label, with uncertain function. This CDR3 has 17 residues. V was clipped by 0 bases and J by 0 bases; unmatched bases: 6. CDR3 amino acids: CASSQSDRTGDSYEQYF. CDR3 nucleotides: TGCGCCAGCAGTCAATCGGATAGGACAGGGGACTCCTACGAGCAGTACTTC.

This rearrangement joins TRBV7-2 to TRBJ1-6; 7 nucleotides match TRBD1. This CDR3 spans 15 amino acids. Germline CDR1 reads SGHTA; CDR2 reads FQGNSA. The trim removed 1 base at V and 9 bases at J, leaving 6 bases unmatched. The CDR3 sequence: CASSLGQGLRSPLHF. CDR3 DNA: TGTGCCAGCAGCTTAGGACAGGGTCTTCGTTCACCCCTCCACTTT.

For this clone: The sample contains more than one DNA sequence encoding this CDR3. The rearrangement uses TRBV11-3 and TRBJ2-3; the D gene is possibly TRBD2 (6 bases). Trimming stripped 5 bases from V and 0 bases from J, with 12 bases between. The length of the CDR3 is 15 residues. The germline CDR1 and CDR2 sequences are SGHNT and YENEEA. This chain's CDR3 is CASSLGGLSTDTQYF. CDR3 nucleotide sequence: TGTGCCAGCAGCCTAGGTGGACTAAGCACAGATACGCAGTATTTT.

The V call is TRBV24-1, the J call TRBJ1-2, with a tentative D call TRBD1 (5 bases). V was shortened by 4 bases and J by 4 bases, with 9 bases between the two germline ends. There are 13 residues in the CDR3. Germline-derived CDR1 and CDR2 are KGHDR and SFDVKD. The CDR3 nucleotides read TGTGCCACCAGTGACCGGGGGGGCTATGGCTACACCTTC. Translated: CATSDRGGYGYTF.

The chain joins TRBV4-2 to TRBJ1-1; tentatively, D is TRBD1 (6 bases). Trimming left V 1 base short and J 8 bases short, with 14 bases between. This CDR3 has 14 residues. The germline V gene encodes CDR1 LGHNA and CDR2 YNFKEQ. CDR3 sequence reads: CASSQANGQPEAFF. Here the CDR3 DNA reads TGTGCCAGCAGCCAAGCTAATGGACAGCCCGAAGCTTTCTTT.

The rearrangement uses TRBV6-5 and TRBJ2-2, with D perhaps matching TRBD1 (6 bases). V was shortened by 2 bases and J by 0 bases, with 10 bases between the two germline ends. Germline V gene lookup returns CDR1 MNHEY and CDR2 SVGAGI. The CDR3 consists of 16 residues. CDR3 in amino acids: CASSYLDSSNTGELFF. CDR3 DNA: TGTGCCAGCAGTTACCTGGACAGTTCGAACACCGGGGAGCTGTTTTTT.

The count of this clone is one. CDR3 in amino acids: CASSLWAGGRAFF. As DNA, the CDR3 is TGTGCCAGCAGTTTATGGGCAGGGGGCCGAGCTTTCTTT. The chain employs TRBV12-3 or TRBV12-4 and TRBJ1-1; 8 nucleotides match TRBD1. V lost 2 bases, J lost 10 bases, and 6 bases stayed unmatched. The CDR3 sequence is 13 residues long.

A note on this clone: This CDR3 is also generated by other DNA sequences in the sample. This chain uses TRBV20-1 with TRBJ1-2, with D perhaps TRBD1 (6 bases). Trimming left V 6 bases short and J 4 bases short, with 9 bases between. CDR1 is DFQATT, CDR2 SNEGSKA, per germline (reference sequence). The CDR3 spans 11 residues. DNA of the CDR3: TGCAGTGCGGGGGACATCTATGGCTACACCTTC. The encoded protein is CSAGDIYGYTF.

The gene calls are TRBV10-3 and TRBJ2-7; the match to TRBD2 covers 9 bases. Per the germline V gene, CDR1 is ENHRY and CDR2 is SYGVKD. The CDR3 totals 14 residues. J gave up 4 bases and V 3 bases, and 4 bases lay outside the gene matches. CDR3 bases: TGTGCCATCAGTGATCTGCTAGCGGGGTACGAGCAGTACTTC. Translated, it gives CAISDLLAGYEQYF.

The gene calls are TRBV5-1 and TRBJ2-3; weak D call: TRBD2 (6 bases). The CDR3 contains 14 residues. Germline CDR1 and CDR2: SGHRS and YFSETQ. Trimming left V 0 bases short and J 4 bases short, with 9 bases between. The DNA of the CDR3 is TGCGCCAGCAGCTTGGAACTAGCCGCAGATACGCAGTATTTT. Protein sequence: CASSLELAADTQYF.

V gene TRBV6-2 or TRBV6-3 combines with J gene TRBJ1-5, with D possibly TRBD1 on 5 matching bases. Germline CDR1 MNHEY, CDR2 SVGEGT. CDR3 length equals 11 residues. With 5 bases removed from V and 9 bases from J, the gap between germline ends came to 8 bases. The CDR3 loop reads CASSVGGPQHF. For the CDR3, the DNA is TGTGCCAGCAGTGTGGGGGGGCCCCAGCATTTT.

The chain is built from TRBV5-6 and TRBJ1-1; 7 bases are shared with TRBD1. V was pared by 1 base and J by 11 bases, with 8 bases of the junction left unmatched. Germline CDR1 SGHDT, CDR2 YYEEEE. This CDR3 spans 13 amino acids. The CDR3 coding sequence is TGTGCCAGCAGCTTGATAGAGGGGGCGAATGCTTTCTTT. Translation gives CASSLIEGANAFF.

On this clone itself: One end of the junction fails to match germline, which may point to a read error. V gene TRBV6-2 or TRBV6-3 combines with J gene TRBJ1-2, with D uncertain. The CDR3 totals 10 residues. Per germline, CDR1 MNHEY and CDR2 SVGEGT. CDR3 nucleotides: TGTGCCAGCAGTAATACAGTTCTTTCCTTC. Protein product: CASSNTVLSF.

The chain uses TRBV7-8 and TRBJ2-1; TRBD1 matches 10 bases. The germline CDR1 and CDR2 sequences are SGHVS and FQNEAQ. This CDR3 region has 17 residues. Germline trimming cut 2 bases from V and 7 bases from J; bases unmatched to any gene: 11. CDR3 loop: CASSLRTGTGVRNEQFF. Here the CDR3 DNA reads TGTGCCAGCAGCTTACGGACCGGGACAGGGGTAAGGAATGAGCAGTTCTTC.

The chain employs TRBV5-1 and TRBJ2-7; TRBD1 agrees at 8 bases. The CDR3 loop spans 16 amino acids. Germline values: CDR1 SGHRS, CDR2 YFSETQ. V was clipped by 0 bases and J by 0 bases; unmatched bases: 5. The CDR3 DNA reads TGCGCCAGCAGCTTGGAGGGGGGACAGGTCTCCTACGAGCAGTACTTC. It is translated as CASSLEGGQVSYEQYF.

This chain joins TRBV23-1 and TRBJ1-5; no reliable D call. TRBV23-1 is placed among ORFs of uncertain function. This CDR3 comprises 14 residues. Trimming took off 0 bases at V and 3 bases at J, with 6 bases between the two ends. Here the CDR3 DNA reads TGCGCCAGCAGTCAATCGTTTCTCAATCAGCCCCAGCATTTT. This gives the protein CASSQSFLNQPQHF.

The rearrangement links TRBV5-4 to TRBJ2-5; D is unclear. The CDR3 runs to 14 residues. V gave up 0 bases and J gave up 1 base, with 7 bases separating them. Germline assignment: CDR1 SGHNT and CDR2 YYREEE (reference sequence). CDR3 in DNA: TGTGCCAGCAGCTTGGTTGGAGCCCAAGAGACCCAGTACTTC. Protein product: CASSLVGAQETQYF. The full variable domain, in which reference TRBV5-4 and TRBJ2-5 provide the parts outside the CDR3, is ETGVTQSPTHLIKTRGQQVTLRCSSQSGHNTVSWYQQALGQGPQFIFQYYREEENGRGNFPPRFSGLQFPNYSSELNVNALELDDSALYLCASSLVGAQETQYFGPGTRLLVL.

The chain employs TRBV10-3 and TRBJ1-2; 7 nucleotides agree with TRBD1. The CDR3 extends over 17 amino acids. CDR1 ENHRY and CDR2 SYGVKD come from the germline V gene. Trimming cost V 3 bases and J 8 bases; bases outside gene matches: 18. DNA of the CDR3: TGTGCCATCAGTGAACCCTTTGGACGAGAGGGGGCGGGAGGCTACACCTTC. This encodes CAISEPFGREGAGGYTF.

CDR3 region: CASSQASDRGLTDTQYF. CDR3 nucleotide sequence: TGCGCCAGCAGCCAAGCCTCCGACAGGGGGCTCACAGATACGCAGTATTTT. V is TRBV4-1 and J is TRBJ2-3; 10 bases are a match to TRBD1. The trim removed 1 base at V and 2 bases at J, leaving 6 bases unmatched. This CDR3 contains 17 residues. Germline V lookup: CDR1 MGHRA, CDR2 YSYEKL.

The chain joins TRBV29-1 to TRBJ2-5; the match to TRBD1 covers 7 bases. In germline, CDR1 is SQVTM, CDR2 ANQGSEA. J was trimmed by 5 bases and V by 4 bases; bases with no gene match: 13. The CDR3 is 15 residues long. The chain's CDR3 is CSVGGNRGRWETQYF. The CDR3 coding sequence is TGCAGCGTTGGAGGAAACAGGGGCCGGTGGGAGACCCAGTACTTC.